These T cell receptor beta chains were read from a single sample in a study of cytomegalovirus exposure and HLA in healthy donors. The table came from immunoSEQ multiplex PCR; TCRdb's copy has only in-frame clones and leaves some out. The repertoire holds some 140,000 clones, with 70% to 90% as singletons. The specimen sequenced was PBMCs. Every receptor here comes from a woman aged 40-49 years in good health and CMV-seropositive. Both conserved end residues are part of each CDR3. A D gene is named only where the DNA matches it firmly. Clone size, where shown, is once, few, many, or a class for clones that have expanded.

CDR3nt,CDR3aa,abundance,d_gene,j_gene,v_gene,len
TGTGCCACCTTAAAAGTAACAGGGAGGGAGGGACGCGAGACCCAGTACTTC,CATLKVTGREGRETQYF,NA,NA,TRBJ2-5,TRBV27,17
TGTGCCAGCTCACCGTCCCGACAGGTGAACACTGAAGCTTTCTTT,CASSPSRQVNTEAFF,once,NA,TRBJ1-1,TRBV18,15
TGTGCCAGCAGTTTTAGTCGGAACACTGAAGCTTTCTTT,CASSFSRNTEAFF,NA,NA,TRBJ1-1,TRBV28,13
TGCGCCAGCCGACCGGGACAGTATAATGAAAAACTGTTTTTT,CASRPGQYNEKLFF,once,TRBD1,TRBJ1-4,TRBV4-1,14
TGTGCCATCAGCCCGGGAAGTAGCAATCAGCCCCAGCATTTT,CAISPGSSNQPQHF,NA,NA,TRBJ1-5,TRBV10-3,14
TGTGCCAGCAGCTCTTTACTACTAGCGGGGGGCACAGATACGCAGTATTTT,CASSSLLLAGGTDTQYF,NA,TRBD2,TRBJ2-3,TRBV7-2,17
TGTGCCAGCTCACCATCGGGACTAGCGGCTTCTATAGCCACCGGGGAGCTGTTTTTT,CASSPSGLAASIATGELFF,NA,TRBD2,TRBJ2-2,TRBV18,19
TGTGCCAGCACCGACAGACAGGGGAAAGAGACCCAGTACTTC,CASTDRQGKETQYF,NA,TRBD1,TRBJ2-5,TRBV6-6,14
TGTGCCAGCAGCCTACAGGACACACCTCGGAGGGGCTATGGCTACACCTTC,CASSLQDTPRRGYGYTF,once,NA,TRBJ1-2,TRBV5-4,17
TGTGCCAGCAGTTCTCCCGCCGGGAGAAGCGAGCAGTTCTTC,CASSSPAGRSEQFF,NA,NA,TRBJ2-1,TRBV28,14
TGTGCCAGCAGTCCCCGACAGGGAATGAACACTGAAGCTTTCTTT,CASSPRQGMNTEAFF,NA,TRBD1,TRBJ1-1,TRBV27,15
TGTGCCAGCAGTAGGGGCTACGAGCAGTACTTC,CASSRGYEQYF,once,NA,TRBJ2-7,TRBV5-4,11
TGTGCCTGGAGATCGCAGGACTACAATGAGCAGTTCTTC,CAWRSQDYNEQFF,NA,NA,TRBJ2-1,TRBV30,13
TGTGCCAGCAGTCCCTCCATTACACGCTCCTACGAGCAGTACTTC,CASSPSITRSYEQYF,NA,NA,TRBJ2-7,TRBV27,15
TGTGCCAGCAGTGATAGGGGGCCCCAGTACTTC,CASSDRGPQYF,NA,TRBD1,TRBJ2-5,TRBV2,11
TGTGCCAGCAGTGAAAACTATTACAATGAGCAGTTCTTC,CASSENYYNEQFF,NA,NA,TRBJ2-1,TRBV2,13
TGTGCCAGTAGTATCTCTAGCGGGAGTGGAGAGCAGTACTTC,CASSISSGSGEQYF,NA,TRBD2,TRBJ2-7,TRBV19,14
TGTGCCAGCAGCCGGGATGCGACAGGGGGGTCCTACGAGCAGTACTTC,CASSRDATGGSYEQYF,NA,TRBD1,TRBJ2-7,TRBV4-2,16
TGCAGCGTCTCCCGACTAGCGGAGTCCTACGAGCAGTACTTC,CSVSRLAESYEQYF,NA,TRBD2,TRBJ2-7,TRBV29-1,14
TGCGCCAGCAGCCCACAGGGTCCTGAAGCTTTCTTT,CASSPQGPEAFF,NA,NA,TRBJ1-1,TRBV5-1,12
TGTGCCAGCAGCACCACCCTGGGACAGAGCTACAATGAGCAGTTCTTC,CASSTTLGQSYNEQFF,NA,TRBD1,TRBJ2-1,TRBV7-3,16
TGCGCCAGCAGCCACCCGGGGAATGAGCAGTTCTTC,CASSHPGNEQFF,NA,NA,TRBJ2-1,TRBV4-1,12
TGTGCCATCAGTGACCACGGGACACCCTCCTACGAGCAGTACTTC,CAISDHGTPSYEQYF,NA,NA,TRBJ2-7,TRBV10-3,15
TGTGCCAGTAGTACACCCGGGACTAGCGGGAAATACGAGCAGTACTTC,CASSTPGTSGKYEQYF,once,TRBD2,TRBJ2-7,TRBV19,16
TGTGCCAGCAGTTTATCGAGACTAGCGGGACTAACAGATACGCAGTATTTT,CASSLSRLAGLTDTQYF,NA,TRBD2,TRBJ2-3,TRBV27,17
TGCAGCTGGACAGAGCAAGAGACCCAGTACTTC,CSWTEQETQYF,NA,NA,TRBJ2-5,TRBV20-1,11
TGTGCCAGCAGTCACGCTGAGCCTGAAGCTTTCTTT,CASSHAEPEAFF,NA,NA,TRBJ1-1,TRBV11-2,12
TGTGCCAGCAGGAGGGGGTTCACTGAAGCTTTCTTT,CASRRGFTEAFF,NA,NA,TRBJ1-1,TRBV6-1,12
TGCGCCAGCGGACTAGCGGGAATCACCGGGGAGCTGTTTTTT,CASGLAGITGELFF,NA,TRBD2,TRBJ2-2,TRBV5-1,14
TGTGCCAGCAGTGAAGGGCCAGCCTATGGAGTAAGGACTGAAGCTTTCTTT,CASSEGPAYGVRTEAFF,NA,NA,TRBJ1-1,TRBV2,17
TGTGCCAGCACCGGGACAGCGACCTACTCCTACGAGCAGTACTTC,CASTGTATYSYEQYF,NA,TRBD1,TRBJ2-7,TRBV7-2,15
TGTGCCAGCAGCCTGGACAGAAACTATGGCTACACCTTC,CASSLDRNYGYTF,NA,NA,TRBJ1-2,TRBV11-1,13
TGCGCCAGCAGCTTCACGGTAACCGCTGAAGCTTTCTTT,CASSFTVTAEAFF,once,NA,TRBJ1-1,TRBV5-1,13
TGTGCCAGCAGCCCTCCGAGGCGCACTGAAGCTTTCTTT,CASSPPRRTEAFF,NA,NA,TRBJ1-1,TRBV7-9,13
TGTGCCAGCAGCGCCCGACAGGGGCCGAGCACAGATACGCAGTATTTT,CASSARQGPSTDTQYF,NA,TRBD1,TRBJ2-3,TRBV9,16
TGCGCCAGCAGTGTAGGGACAGGGGACTACAATGAGCAGTTCTTC,CASSVGTGDYNEQFF,NA,TRBD1,TRBJ2-1,TRBV10-1,15
TGTGCCAGCAGCGAAAGACAGGGTGATAGCACAGATACGCAGTATTTT,CASSERQGDSTDTQYF,NA,TRBD1,TRBJ2-3,TRBV9,16
TGCATCACGGAGCGGAACACCGGGGAGCTGTTTTTT,CITERNTGELFF,NA,NA,TRBJ2-2,TRBV28,12
TGTGCCAGCAGACCCGACAGGACTAGGCCTAGGACCCAGTACTTC,CASRPDRTRPRTQYF,few,NA,TRBJ2-5,TRBV6-5,15
TGCGCCAGCCGCGGTGGGAGGTTCACAGATACGCAGTATTTT,CASRGGRFTDTQYF,NA,NA,TRBJ2-3,TRBV10-2,14
TGTGCCAGCAGCTGGCGCCTAGGCGACAATGAGCAGTTCTTC,CASSWRLGDNEQFF,NA,NA,TRBJ2-1,TRBV7-6,14
TGTGCCAGCTCACCACCGACGGGGACCCAGTACTTC,CASSPPTGTQYF,NA,NA,TRBJ2-5,TRBV18,12
TGTGCCAGCAGAGCCGGACAAGCCTACGAGCAGTACTTC,CASRAGQAYEQYF,NA,NA,TRBJ2-7,TRBV6-5,13
TGCGCCAGCAGCTTCGGACAGGCCCTCCCTGGAAACACCATATATTTT,CASSFGQALPGNTIYF,NA,TRBD1,TRBJ1-3,TRBV5-1,16
TGTGCCAGCGCTCTTCTGCGGGGGTGGAACACTGAAGCTTTCTTT,CASALLRGWNTEAFF,few,NA,TRBJ1-1,TRBV11-1,15
TGTGCCAGCAGTTGGACAGGTGAGCTAGCCAAAAACATTCAGTACTTC,CASSWTGELAKNIQYF,few,TRBD1,TRBJ2-4,TRBV27,16
TGCGCCAGCAGCGTCAGCGGGAGCTCCTACAATGAGCAGTTCTTC,CASSVSGSSYNEQFF,NA,TRBD2,TRBJ2-1,TRBV5-1,15
TGTGCCAGCAGTTACGGGGGACAGGGGACTAATGAAAAACTGTTTTTT,CASSYGGQGTNEKLFF,NA,TRBD1,TRBJ1-4,TRBV6-5,16
TGTGCCAGCAGCTTAGTAAGTCTAGCGGGGTCCTACGAGCAGTACTTC,CASSLVSLAGSYEQYF,NA,TRBD2,TRBJ2-7,TRBV7-6,16
TGTGCCAGCTCACCAGCGGGAGACTACGAGCAGTACTTC,CASSPAGDYEQYF,NA,TRBD2,TRBJ2-7,TRBV18,13
TGTGCCAGCACTTCACCTACGACAGGGAACTATGGCTACACCTTC,CASTSPTTGNYGYTF,few,TRBD1,TRBJ1-2,TRBV6-5,15
TGTGCCAGCAGCTTAACAGGGACCTATAATTCACCCCTCCACTTT,CASSLTGTYNSPLHF,NA,NA,TRBJ1-6,TRBV5-8,15
TGTGCCACCAGGGCGGGGTTCGCCGCGGATACGCAGTATTTT,CATRAGFAADTQYF,NA,NA,TRBJ2-3,TRBV6-5,14
TGTGCCAGCAGCTTAGCGCGAGGGAGCTCGCCAGATACGCAGTATTTT,CASSLARGSSPDTQYF,NA,NA,TRBJ2-3,TRBV7-2,16
TGTGCCAGCAGCCAGCGCAAGGTCGGTGGCACTGAAGCTTTCTTT,CASSQRKVGGTEAFF,NA,NA,TRBJ1-1,TRBV7-9,15